The sequence of this T cell receptor (beta chain) was determined in a study of shared clonotypes between healthy human individuals. Overall study findings and caveats: It was anticipated that sequencing depth would influence how many clonotypes donors shared.

Over several immunoSEQ plates, each subset's genomic DNA was distributed in even portions. Replicate PCRs were loaded with around 0.3 ug DNA from unsorted PBMC, about 30,000 T cell genomes. Data came from immunoSEQ multiplex PCR; TCRdb stores just in-frame clones and leaves some out. The data hold hundreds of thousands of clones, with about 85% observed a single time. Concerning this clone itself: Its target is unknown.

The junction had 3 bases not matched to a gene; V was cut back by 2 bases and J by 6 bases. This CDR3 has 14 amino acids. The V gene's germline CDR1 is MNHEY and CDR2 SMNVEV (reference sequence). Sequencing was performed on PBMCs. The chain uses TRBV27 and TRBJ2-3, with 9 bases identical to TRBD1. This clonotype originated in a woman in her thirties or forties in good health. Some clones in this sample may be carry-over from other donors' samples. CDR3 coding DNA: TGTGCCAGCAGTTTAGGGACAGGGTTGGATACGCAGTATTTT. Translating it yields CASSLGTGLDTQYF.